This T cell receptor beta chain was recovered during a study of identifying expanded T cells in peripheral blood (dated by TCRdb to the late 2010s). General notes on the study: Four technical replicates, made by sequencing separate aliquots from the same pool of genomic DNA, were compared pairwise. Findings and caveats that apply to the study as a whole: The authors expected biological variance in healthy repertoires might increase further over much longer intervals such as months to years. Approximately 1.2 differentially abundant clones were flagged by the binomial model between technical replicates, whereas about 17 and 20 were flagged over about two weeks and four weeks, respectively. Across all healthy-donor time intervals, the beta-binomial model significantly cut both the number of clones called differentially abundant and the false-positive rate. For all healthy donors, the variance in clone template counts between approximately 2-week samples rose significantly as total template count increased.

During the collection period, no immune events, such as infections, were documented for the healthy donors. Blood repertoires from healthy donors were used as a training cohort for calibrating time-dependent variance in a beta-binomial model of differential abundance of T-cell clones. The training cohort was composed of some ten healthy donors, 3 female and 7 male. Donor ages ranged from about 25 to 64 years, with an average of roughly 47 years. Whole blood, obtained from a commercial supplier, was collected from each healthy donor at three time points spaced around 2 weeks apart. Genomic DNA was extracted from unsorted whole blood for immunosequencing. A note on this clone: No antigen is known for it. No base qualities exist here, and no much larger clone lies one base off it.

The germline V gene (reference sequence) yields SEHNR for CDR1 and FQNEAQ for CDR2. Its CDR3 holds 16 amino acids, cysteine through phenylalanine. Only CDR3 DNA remains: 48 bases, in frame from the first base. Unmatched junction bases come to 9, with V trimmed by 5 bases and J by 4 bases. The immunoSEQ Assay, which relies on bias-controlled multiplex PCR amplification of genomic DNA, was used to profile TCRbeta CDR3 regions. Per the source publication's procedure: To quantify the absolute abundance of each unique TCRbeta CDR3 region, the sequences were collapsed and filtered. Two models were used to test differential abundance: a binomial model (Fisher-equivalent) and a beta-binomial model that adds time-dependent variance fitted from healthy donors. Clones with fewer than 5 combined templates were excluded, and clones with Benjamini-Hochberg FDR below 0.01 were called differentially abundant. Using the form v = (b*log(k)+a)^2, the beta-binomial variance was modeled as a function of the total template count across the two samples. TCRdb limited this immuneACCESS table to in-frame rearrangements with V and J called. A share of clones is missing; checked studies link under half to unresolved V genes, and the rest is unexplained. D and trimming come from the DNA, and the V and J calls and clone size come from that table. This sample comprises around 130,000 clones, 65% to 90% of them detected only once. Approximately 8.9% of the sample lies in the top ten.

This TCR was sampled from a person aged 18 to 75 in good health. Sample: blood. The chain joins TRBV7-9 to TRBJ1-5, with 9 bases aligning to TRBD1. The DNA sequence is as follows: TGTGCCAGCAGCACTACCGACAGGGGGACGAATCAGCCCCAGCATTTT. Translated, it reads CASSTTDRGTNQPQHF.